This T cell receptor (beta chain) stems from a study of T-cell reconstitution after alpha-beta-depleted transplantation in children. Unique molecular identifiers were incorporated into the prepared TCRbeta library. One entry per CDR3 protein results from TCRdb running MiXCR on the PCR reads. The table records around 600,000 distinct CDR3 sequences, approximately 10% of them present only once. This clonotype was observed a few times. The sequence was obtained from a human donor who donated a stem cell graft to a child with acute myeloid leukemia. Sample: PBMCs from the stem cell graft donor, taken from the stem cell graft.

CDR3 protein: CASSLVGQGMDTQYF. CDR3 DNA: TGCGCCAGCAGCTTGGTGGGACAGGGGATGGATACGCAGTATTTT. The chain employs TRBV5-1 and TRBJ2-3; 10 bases are a match to TRBD1. J lost 6 bases, V lost 0 bases, and 4 bases had no gene match. Germline-derived CDR1 and CDR2 are SGHRS and YFSETQ. The CDR3 spans 15 residues.